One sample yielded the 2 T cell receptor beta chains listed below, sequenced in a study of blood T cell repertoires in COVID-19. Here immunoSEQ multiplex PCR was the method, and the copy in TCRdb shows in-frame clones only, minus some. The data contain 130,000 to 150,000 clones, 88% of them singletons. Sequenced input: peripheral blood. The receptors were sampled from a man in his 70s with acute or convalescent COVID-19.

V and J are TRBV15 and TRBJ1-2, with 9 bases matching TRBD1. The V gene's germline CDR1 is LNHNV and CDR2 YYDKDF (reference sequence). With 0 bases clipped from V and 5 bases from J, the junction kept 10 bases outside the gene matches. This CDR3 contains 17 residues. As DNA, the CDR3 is TGTGCCACCAGCAGAGATTACCCGGGACAGGGCCCATATGGCTACACCTTC. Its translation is CATSRDYPGQGPYGYTF.

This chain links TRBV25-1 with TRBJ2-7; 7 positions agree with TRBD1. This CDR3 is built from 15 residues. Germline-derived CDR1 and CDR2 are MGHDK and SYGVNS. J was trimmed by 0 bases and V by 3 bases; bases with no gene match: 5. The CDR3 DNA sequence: TGTGCCAGCAGTGATCTCACAGGGGTCTCCTACGAGCAGTACTTC. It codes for CASSDLTGVSYEQYF.